This T cell receptor beta chain emerged from a study of patients and donors after allogeneic stem cell transplantation. CDR1 and CDR2 from the germline V gene are SGHVS and FNYEAQ. V dropped 3 bases and J dropped 4; count of bases not matched to a gene: 3. The CDR3 contains 14 residues. TCRdb reanalysed the RT-PCR reads using MiXCR and keeps one entry per CDR3 protein. The sample lists 150,000 to 200,000 distinct CDR3 sequences, more than 20% occurring once. The clonotype comes from a human donor who was either an allogeneic HSCT recipient or a stem cell or donor lymphocyte infusion donor (not recorded which). It is not recorded whose cells these are; they may come from a transplant donor. The chain has TRBV7-6 and TRBJ2-5, with TRBD2 identical over 9 bases. The material sequenced was blood, either unsorted or a sorted T cell fraction (not recorded which). Here the CDR3 reads CASSFLAGSETQYF. CDR3 nucleotide sequence: TGTGCCAGCAGCTTTCTAGCGGGATCAGAGACCCAGTACTTC.